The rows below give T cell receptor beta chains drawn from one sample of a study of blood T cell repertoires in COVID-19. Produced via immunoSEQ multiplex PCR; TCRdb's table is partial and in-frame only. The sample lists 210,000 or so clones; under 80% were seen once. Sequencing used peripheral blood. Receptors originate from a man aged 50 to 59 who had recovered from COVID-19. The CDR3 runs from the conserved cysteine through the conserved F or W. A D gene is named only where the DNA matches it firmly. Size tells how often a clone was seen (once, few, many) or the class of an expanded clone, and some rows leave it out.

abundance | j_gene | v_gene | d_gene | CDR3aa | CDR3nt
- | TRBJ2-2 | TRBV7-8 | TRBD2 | CASSFLAGTSNTGELFF | TGTGCCAGCAGCTTCTTAGCCGGGACTAGTAACACCGGGGAGCTGTTTTTT
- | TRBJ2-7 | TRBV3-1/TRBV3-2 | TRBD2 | CASSPSGRYEQYF | TGTGCCAGCAGCCCTAGCGGGAGGTACGAGCAGTACTTC
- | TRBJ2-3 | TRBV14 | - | CASSEIGGDTQYF | TGTGCCAGCTCGGAGATAGGGGGAGATACGCAGTATTTT
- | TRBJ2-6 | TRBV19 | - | CASTLRISGANVLTF | TGTGCCAGTACCCTGCGCATCTCTGGGGCCAACGTCCTGACTTTC
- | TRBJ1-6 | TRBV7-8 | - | CASSPLLDRINNSPLHF | TGTGCCAGCAGCCCCCTCCTAGACAGGATAAATAATTCACCCCTCCACTTT
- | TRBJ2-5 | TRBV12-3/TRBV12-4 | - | CASSFQKETQYF | TGTGCCAGCAGTTTCCAGAAAGAGACCCAGTACTTC
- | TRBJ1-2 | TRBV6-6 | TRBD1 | CASNNRGLDYGYTF | TGTGCCAGCAATAACAGGGGGCTCGACTATGGCTACACCTTC
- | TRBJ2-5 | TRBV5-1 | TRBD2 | CASSLARLADFQETQYF | TGCGCCAGCAGCTTGGCCAGGCTAGCGGACTTTCAAGAGACCCAGTACTTC
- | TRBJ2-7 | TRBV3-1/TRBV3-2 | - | CASSQAGYSYEQYF | TGTGCCAGCAGCCAGGCCGGCTACAGCTACGAGCAGTACTTC
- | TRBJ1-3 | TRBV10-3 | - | CAITGASSGNTIYF | TGTGCCATCACGGGAGCTAGCTCTGGAAACACCATATATTTT
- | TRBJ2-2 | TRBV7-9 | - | CASSLSLGNTGELFF | TGTGCCAGCAGCTTATCCCTCGGGAACACCGGGGAGCTGTTTTTT
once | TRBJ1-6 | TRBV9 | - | CASSGGDSPLHF | TGTGCCAGCAGCGGGGGGGATTCACCCCTCCACTTT
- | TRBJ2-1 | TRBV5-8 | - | CASRMPGTVNEQFF | TGTGCCAGCAGGATGCCCGGGACTGTGAATGAGCAGTTCTTC
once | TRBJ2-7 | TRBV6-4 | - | CASMRGLSRSYEQYF | TGTGCCAGCATGCGAGGATTGTCTCGGTCCTACGAGCAGTACTTC
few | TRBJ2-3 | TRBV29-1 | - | CSVGFGQTSTDTQYF | TGCAGCGTTGGATTTGGACAGACCAGCACAGATACGCAGTATTTT
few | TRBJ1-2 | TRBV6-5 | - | CASSYSGRDNYGYTF | TGTGCCAGCAGTTACTCCGGCCGGGATAACTATGGCTACACCTTC
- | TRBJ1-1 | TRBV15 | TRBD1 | CATSRGDRGPEAFF | TGTGCCACCAGCAGAGGGGACAGGGGTCCTGAAGCTTTCTTT
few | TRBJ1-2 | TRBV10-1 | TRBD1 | CASSQLGVDRSYGYTF | TGCGCCAGCAGCCAATTGGGTGTGGACAGGAGCTATGGCTACACCTTC
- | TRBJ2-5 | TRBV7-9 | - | CASSRGGETQYF | TGTGCCAGCAGCCGGGGTGGGGAGACCCAGTACTTC